The 15 T cell receptor beta chains below come from one sample, sequenced in a study of shared clonotypes between healthy human individuals. TCRdb's copy holds only in-frame clones and misses some; the assay was immunoSEQ multiplex PCR. Among approximately 1.9 million clones, 93% were seen once, and the ten largest hold around 1.7%. Positive CCR7 selection of CD45RO-negative cells yielded the naive CD8 cells, and terminally differentiated effector memory CD45RA+ cells were excluded. The sequenced material came from naive CD8+ T cells from PBMCs. The receptors come from a man younger than 35 in good health. Some clones in this sample may be carry-over from other donors' samples.

The rearrangement uses TRBV7-8 and TRBJ2-1; TRBD2 matches at 9 bases. Looked up from germline, CDR1 is SGHVS and CDR2 is FQNEAQ. J gave up 0 bases and V 5 bases, and 2 bases lay outside the gene matches. This CDR3 has 15 amino acids. Here the CDR3 reads CASSRSGSSYNEQFF. CDR3 nucleotide sequence: TGTGCCAGCAGCCGTAGCGGGAGCTCCTACAATGAGCAGTTCTTC.

The rearrangement joins TRBV28 to TRBJ1-4; D remains ambiguous. In germline, CDR1 is MDHEN, CDR2 SYDVKM. The CDR3 covers 16 residues. Trimming cost V 3 bases and J 8 bases, with 19 bases left between them. CDR3 loop: CASSFRSSAYREKLFF. CDR3 sequence (DNA): TGTGCCAGCAGTTTTCGATCGAGCGCTTACCGAGAAAAACTGTTTTTT.

The chain joins TRBV9 to TRBJ2-3; 10 nucleotides agree with TRBD2. The CDR3 loop spans 15 amino acids. With 3 bases clipped from V and 5 bases from J, the junction kept 6 bases outside the gene matches. Per the germline V gene, CDR1 is SGDLS and CDR2 is YYNGEE. CDR3 in amino acids: CASSGGTSDLDTQYF. The CDR3 coding sequence is TGTGCCAGCAGCGGAGGGACTAGCGACCTAGATACGCAGTATTTT.

The count of this clone is one. The chain carries TRBV5-1 and TRBJ2-3; TRBD2 agrees at 7 bases. CDR3 length: 16 amino acids. Per germline, CDR1 SGHRS and CDR2 YFSETQ. After removal of 0 bases from V and 2 bases from J, the junction contained 6 bases not matched to a gene. This CDR3 is CASSLAGAGFTDTQYF. CDR3 bases: TGCGCCAGCAGCTTGGCCGGAGCGGGGTTCACAGATACGCAGTATTTT. The whole variable domain, remainder taken from reference TRBV5-1 and TRBJ2-3, is KAGVTQTPRYLIKTRGQQVTLSCSPISGHRSVSWYQQTPGQGLQFLFEYFSETQRNKGNFPGRFSGRQFSNSRSEMNVSTLELGDSALYLCASSLAGAGFTDTQYFGPGTRLTVL.

V is TRBV5-8 and J is TRBJ2-1, with D maybe TRBD2 (5 bases). V was shortened by 0 bases and J by 1 base, with 11 bases between the two germline ends. The CDR3 is 16 amino acids. In germline, CDR1 is SGHTS, CDR2 YDEGEE. The CDR3 DNA reads as TGTGCCAGCAGCTTGGTGGGAGAAGGTTCCTACAATGAGCAGTTCTTC. It yields the protein CASSLVGEGSYNEQFF.

The CDR3 DNA reads as TGTGCCAGCAGCGAACACATACAGGGATACTACGAGCAGTACTTC. It translates to CASSEHIQGYYEQYF. J is TRBJ2-7 and V is TRBV27, with a weak D call TRBD1 (6 bases). CDR1 and CDR2 (germline): MNHEY, SMNVEV (reference sequence). Deletions cut 6 bases from V and 3 bases from J, with 18 bases between. This CDR3 comprises 15 residues.

The chain carries TRBV5-4 and TRBJ1-2; tentatively, D is TRBD1 (5 bases). There are 14 residues in the CDR3. The V and J ends lost 0 bases and 6 bases respectively, with 12 bases between them. Germline V gives CDR1 SGHNT, CDR2 YYREEE (reference sequence). Here the CDR3 DNA reads TGTGCCAGCAGCTTGGATAAGCAGGGTAATGGCTACACCTTC. Translating it yields CASSLDKQGNGYTF.

The chain carries TRBV29-1 and TRBJ1-2, with no clear D. Trimming left V 2 bases short and J 6 bases short, with 10 bases between. The length of the CDR3 is 12 residues. Germline-derived CDR1 and CDR2 are SQVTM and ANQGSEA. The CDR3 protein is CSVEKDENGYTF. The CDR3 region has the DNA TGCAGCGTTGAAAAAGATGAGAATGGCTACACCTTC.

CDR3 sequence reads: CASSVVGGQQETQYF. CDR3 nucleotides: TGTGCCAGCAGCGTAGTGGGGGGACAGCAAGAGACCCAGTACTTC. V gene TRBV9 combines with J gene TRBJ2-5; TRBD1 might be the D (7 bases). The germline V and J ends were trimmed by 0 bases and 2 bases, with 11 bases remaining between them. The CDR3 consists of 15 residues. Per the germline V gene, CDR1 is SGDLS and CDR2 is YYNGEE.

The chain links TRBV7-9 to TRBJ1-4; TRBD1 matches at 8 bases. The length of the CDR3 is 15 residues. Germline-derived CDR1 and CDR2 are SEHNR and FQNEAQ (reference sequence). V lost 5 bases and J lost 4; bases outside the gene matches: 6. CDR3 DNA sequence: TGTGCCAGCAGCGTACAGGGGGATGGTAATGAAAAACTGTTTTTT. Protein product: CASSVQGDGNEKLFF.

This clone was seen a handful of times. Since the CDR3 does not end with the conserved phenylalanine or tryptophan, this likely comes from a read error. Because the CDR3's place on the DNA is in doubt, the DNA is left out and the CDR3 is given as listed by TCRdb. The rearrangement uses TRBV18 and TRBJ1-1. The CDR3 contains 8 residues when both ends are counted. Germline loops: CDR1 KGHSH, CDR2 LQKENI. The CDR3: CASSLLDL.

In its sample, this clone was seen a few times. The V and J genes are TRBV5-1 and TRBJ1-4, with TRBD1 matching over 8 bases. V shed 4 bases, J shed 2 bases, and the junction held 4 bases outside the gene matches. Germline CDR1 reads SGHRS; CDR2 reads YFSETQ. This CDR3 has 15 amino acids. CDR3 DNA sequence: TGCGCCAGCAGCCCCGACAGGGGTACTAATGAAAAACTGTTTTTT. It specifies CASSPDRGTNEKLFF.

The J gene is TRBJ2-7, the V gene TRBV27; D could derive from TRBD1 or TRBD2 (5 bases each). The CDR3 has 14 residues. Germline CDR1 MNHEY, CDR2 SMNVEV (reference sequence). Trimming stripped 8 bases from V and 3 bases from J, with 17 bases between. The chain's CDR3 is CASRPGPGHYEQYF. Here the CDR3 DNA reads TGTGCCAGCCGGCCGGGACCAGGGCACTACGAGCAGTACTTC.

This clone was observed a single time. The J gene is TRBJ1-1, the V gene TRBV11-2; D is possibly TRBD1 (5 bases). Trimming took off 1 base at V and 2 bases at J, with 11 bases between the two ends. The CDR3 has 15 residues. The germline gives CDR1 SGHAT, CDR2 FQNNGV. The CDR3 region has the DNA TGTGCCAGCAGCTTAGTCGGGGGAAGTAACACTGAAGCTTTCTTT. Protein product: CASSLVGGSNTEAFF.

The rearrangement uses TRBV9 and TRBJ1-1; 8 bases fit TRBD1. Germline V CDR1 and CDR2: SGDLS, YYNGEE. Unmatched junction bases numbered 5, after V lost 3 bases and J lost 7 bases. CDR3 length: 13 amino acids. DNA for the CDR3: TGTGCCAGCAGCGCAGGGGGCGCGGGTGAAGCTTTCTTT. Protein: CASSAGGAGEAFF.